Listed here are 20 T cell receptor beta chains from one sample, sequenced in a study of CD8 T cells in Susac syndrome. When the RNA was reverse transcribed, random hexamers were used with an input of roughly 0.45 to 1 ug. In TCRdb, the immunoSEQ multiplex PCR reads were re-called with MiXCR into one record per CDR3 protein. The data show around 200,000 distinct CDR3 sequences, just under 95% seen once. The sample comprised CD4+ T cells from PBMCs. These receptors were collected from a human donor with multiple sclerosis.

The chain combines TRBV28 with TRBJ2-3, with D possibly TRBD2 on 5 matching bases. The germline V gene encodes CDR1 MDHEN and CDR2 SYDVKM. V was trimmed by 5 bases and J by 2 bases, leaving 14 bases between them. This CDR3 region has 15 residues. The CDR3 nucleotides read TGTGCCAGCAGTCGACCTCGGGAAGCCACAGATACGCAGTATTTT. Translation: CASSRPREATDTQYF.

The V and J genes are TRBV29-1 and TRBJ2-3; D remains unclear. V lost 1 base, J lost 4 bases, and 12 bases lay in between. The CDR3 is 14 amino acids. In germline, CDR1 is SQVTM, CDR2 ANQGSEA. The CDR3 is CSVEGVESPDTQYF. CDR3 bases: TGCAGCGTTGAAGGGGTGGAGAGTCCAGATACGCAGTATTTT.

The CDR3 coding sequence is TGCAGTGCTAGCGGGGGGCCGCCGGGGACAGATACGCAGTATTTT. Protein product: CSASGGPPGTDTQYF. The rearrangement joins TRBV20-1 to TRBJ2-3; D is perhaps TRBD2 (7 bases). V was shortened by 3 bases and J by 3 bases, with 16 bases between the two germline ends. CDR3 length: 15 amino acids. CDR1 DFQATT and CDR2 SNEGSKA come from the germline V gene (reference sequence).

This clonotype has a single count. The genes are TRBV27 and TRBJ1-2; no firm D call. The CDR3 extends over 12 amino acids. Germline loops: CDR1 MNHEY, CDR2 SMNVEV (reference sequence). Trimming removed 3 bases at V and 6 bases at J, with 8 bases between. CDR3 DNA sequence: TGTGCCAGCAGTTTCACAGTGGATGGCTACACCTTC. Amino acids: CASSFTVDGYTF.

This chain links TRBV20-1 with TRBJ2-3; perhaps TRBD1 as D (5 bases). Trimming cost V 4 bases and J 5 bases, with 10 bases left between them. Germline assignment: CDR1 DFQATT and CDR2 SNEGSKA (reference sequence). This CDR3 contains 12 residues. The CDR3 reads CSATGAGDTQYF. For the CDR3, the DNA is TGCAGTGCTACTGGGGCAGGAGATACGCAGTATTTT.

J is TRBJ1-4 and V is TRBV25-1; TRBD1 aligns across 7 bases. J was trimmed by 8 bases and V by 2 bases; bases with no gene match: 5. The CDR3 length is 14 residues. CDR1 and CDR2 from the germline V gene are MGHDK and SYGVNS. Here the CDR3 reads CASSERQGGEKLFF. CDR3 in DNA: TGTGCCAGCAGTGAACGACAGGGAGGCGAAAAACTGTTTTTT.

V is TRBV12-3 or TRBV12-4 and J is TRBJ1-5; possibly TRBD1 for D (5 bases). The CDR3 is 15 amino acids. V was cut by 0 bases and J by 7 bases, with 13 bases left in between. CDR3 DNA: TGTGCCAGCAGTTTAGCTCCAACAGGTCGGCAGCCCCAGCATTTT. Its protein product is CASSLAPTGRQPQHF.

The chain has TRBV3-1 and TRBJ2-5; D possibly matches TRBD1 or TRBD2 (5 bases each). CDR1 is LGHDT and CDR2 is YNNKEL in the germline V gene (reference sequence). The CDR3 runs to 18 residues. Trimming removed 0 bases from V and 3 bases from J, with 20 bases in between. The CDR3 loop reads CASSQDPFSGTAEETQYF. For the CDR3, the DNA is TGTGCCAGCAGCCAAGACCCCTTTTCGGGGACCGCTGAAGAGACCCAGTACTTC.

The rearrangement links TRBV15 to TRBJ2-5, with D possibly matching TRBD1 (6 bases). Trimming removed 4 bases from V and 6 bases from J, with 9 bases in between. The CDR3 runs to 12 residues. CDR1 is LNHNV, CDR2 YYDKDF, per germline (reference sequence). The chain's CDR3 is CATSTGEKTQYF. The CDR3 nucleotides read TGTGCCACCAGCACAGGGGAAAAGACCCAGTACTTC.

This chain links TRBV25-1 with TRBJ2-1; 10 bases fit TRBD2. The CDR3 runs to 16 residues. Germline CDR1 MGHDK, CDR2 SYGVNS. Trimming removed 3 bases from V and 7 bases from J; junction bases left unmatched: 9. The CDR3 is CASSDRGLAVGNEQFF. CDR3 nucleotides: TGTGCCAGCAGTGATAGAGGACTAGCGGTGGGGAATGAGCAGTTCTTC.

The chain is built from TRBV9 and TRBJ1-2; D not certain. Germline CDR1 SGDLS, CDR2 YYNGEE. The V end was cut by 3 bases, the J end by 4 bases, with 10 bases between. The CDR3 length is 13 residues. The CDR3 protein is CASSAADGYGYTF. The CDR3 DNA is TGTGCCAGCAGCGCGGCGGACGGCTATGGCTACACCTTC.

This chain uses TRBV9 with TRBJ1-6; D might be TRBD1 (5 bases). Trimming left V 0 bases short and J 4 bases short, with 11 bases between. The CDR3 consists of 16 residues. Germline V lookup: CDR1 SGDLS, CDR2 YYNGEE. Written as DNA, the CDR3 is TGTGCCAGCAGCGTAGATCGGGACCTATATAATTCACCCCTCCACTTT. This codes for CASSVDRDLYNSPLHF.

About this clonotype itself: Germline is not matched at one junction end, which may reflect a read error. This chain connects TRBV5-1 to TRBJ2-5; 10 bases map to TRBD2. This CDR3 contains 18 residues. Germline V CDR1 and CDR2: SGHRS, YFSETQ. The CDR3 DNA follows: TGCGCCAGCAGTTTGGGCCTAGCGGGGGCCCCATACCAAGAGACCCAGTACTTC. Translation: CASSLGLAGAPYQETQYF.

The CDR3 is CAWSVGYTIYF. The CDR3 bases are TGTGCCTGGAGTGTAGGGTACACCATATATTTT. J is TRBJ1-3 and V is TRBV30; no reliable D call. The CDR3 is 11 amino acids. V was clipped by 0 bases and J by 8 bases, with 5 bases between them. Germline V gives CDR1 GTSNPN, CDR2 SVGIG (reference sequence).

This chain uses TRBV3-1 with TRBJ2-2; D ambiguous. The CDR3 totals 12 residues. The germline V gene has CDR1 LGHDT and CDR2 YNNKEL (reference sequence). V dropped 1 base and J dropped 9 bases, with 6 bases sitting between them. CDR3 loop: CASSQVGRELFF. The CDR3 region has the DNA TGTGCCAGCAGCCAAGTCGGAAGGGAGCTGTTTTTT. The full variable domain, its missing parts supplied by reference TRBV3-1 and TRBJ2-2, is DTAVSQTPKYLVTQMGNDKSIKCEQNLGHDTMYWYKQDSKKFLKIMFSYNNKELIINETVPNRFSPKSPDKAHLNLHINSLELGDSAVYFCASSQVGRELFFGEGSRLTVL.

The V call is TRBV30, the J call TRBJ2-5; D perhaps matches TRBD2 (5 bases). V was clipped by 3 bases and J by 4 bases, with 15 bases between them. The CDR3 covers 14 residues. From germline, CDR1 is GTSNPN and CDR2 SVGIG (reference sequence). The CDR3 nucleotides read TGTGCCTGGAGCGGTACTAGTATGAGAGAGACCCAGTACTTC. Its protein is CAWSGTSMRETQYF.

The chain recombines TRBV12-3 or TRBV12-4 with TRBJ2-1; 9 nucleotides align to TRBD2. With V trimmed by 3 bases and J by 7 bases, 7 bases remained unmatched. CDR3 length: 15 amino acids. The CDR3 is CASSFRLAGVNEQFF. CDR3 coding DNA: TGTGCCAGCAGTTTCCGTTTAGCGGGGGTGAATGAGCAGTTCTTC.

This chain uses TRBV30 with TRBJ2-1, with D perhaps given as TRBD1 or TRBD2 (6 bases each). Trimming took off 4 bases at V and 5 bases at J, with 15 bases between the two ends. CDR1 GTSNPN and CDR2 SVGIG come from the germline V gene (reference sequence). This CDR3 has 14 amino acids. In nucleotides, the CDR3 is TGTGCCTGGACCCCCACAGGGACTCACAATGAGCAGTTCTTC. It encodes CAWTPTGTHNEQFF.

The rearrangement uses TRBV9 and TRBJ2-3; D is ambiguous. The CDR3 loop spans 14 amino acids. From germline, CDR1 is SGDLS and CDR2 YYNGEE. V was shortened by 0 bases and J by 6 bases, with 11 bases between the two germline ends. In DNA, the CDR3 is TGTGCCAGCAGCGTAGAAGCCGCCGGGGATACGCAGTATTTT. Residues: CASSVEAAGDTQYF. Using reference TRBV9 and TRBJ2-3 for the parts outside the CDR3, the full variable domain is DSGVTQTPKHLITATGQRVTLRCSPRSGDLSVYWYQQSLDQGLQFLIQYYNGEERAKGNILERFSAQQFPDLHSELNLSSLELGDSALYFCASSVEAAGDTQYFGPGTRLTVL.

V and J are TRBV29-1 and TRBJ2-5; the D gene is possibly TRBD1 (6 bases). The ends were cut back, 2 bases at V and 8 bases at J, with 18 bases in the middle. This CDR3 is built from 14 residues. Germline assignment: CDR1 SQVTM and CDR2 ANQGSEA. The DNA for the CDR3 is TGCAGCGTTGAAAGGGAACAGGGACCGGGAACCCAGTACTTC. Protein sequence: CSVEREQGPGTQYF.